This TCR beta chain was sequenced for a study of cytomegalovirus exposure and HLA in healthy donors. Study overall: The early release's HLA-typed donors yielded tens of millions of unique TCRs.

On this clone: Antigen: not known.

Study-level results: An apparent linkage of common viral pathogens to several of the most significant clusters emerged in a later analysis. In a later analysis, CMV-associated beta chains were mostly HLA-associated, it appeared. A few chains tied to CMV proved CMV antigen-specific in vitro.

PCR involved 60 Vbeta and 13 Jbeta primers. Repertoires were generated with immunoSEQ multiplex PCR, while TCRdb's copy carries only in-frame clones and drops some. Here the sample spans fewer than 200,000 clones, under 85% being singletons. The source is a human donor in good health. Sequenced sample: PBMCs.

The CDR3: CASSPQGVNTEAFF. The CDR3, as DNA: TGTGCCAGCAGCCCACAGGGGGTGAACACTGAAGCTTTCTTT. V and J are TRBV7-3 and TRBJ1-1; 8 bases map to TRBD1. Looked up from germline, CDR1 is SGHTA and CDR2 is FQGTGA. The CDR3 is 14 residues long. The J segment lost 0 bases and the V segment lost 5 bases, leaving 2 bases of the junction unmatched. Using reference TRBV7-3 and TRBJ1-1 for the parts outside the CDR3, the full variable domain is GAGVSQTPSNKVTEKGKYVELRCDPISGHTALYWYRQSLGQGPEFLIYFQGTGAADDSGLPNDRFFAVRPEGSVSTLKIQRTERGDSAVYLCASSPQGVNTEAFFGQGTRLTVV.